One sample yielded the 26 T cell receptor beta chains listed below, sequenced in a study of technical replicates of blood from a few donors. Some clones are missing from TCRdb's copy, which holds only in-frame ones; the method was immunoSEQ multiplex PCR. The sample yields fewer than 90,000 clones, 70% to 90% seen once. The sequenced sample consisted of T cells isolated from PBMCs. These receptors were taken from a human donor in good health.

This rearrangement joins TRBV2 to TRBJ2-7; 11 nucleotides agree with TRBD2. Looked up from germline, CDR1 is SNHLY and CDR2 is FYNNEI. Trimming at V came to 6 bases and at J to 1 base, leaving 5 bases not matched to a gene. The CDR3 is 15 amino acids. The CDR3 protein is CASSPLAGVSYEQYF. The CDR3 nucleotides read TGTGCCAGCAGCCCACTAGCGGGAGTTTCCTACGAGCAGTACTTC.

The chain couples TRBV9 to TRBJ2-7; D not resolved. From germline, CDR1 is SGDLS and CDR2 YYNGEE. V lost 0 bases and J lost 1, with 11 bases in between. The CDR3 totals 15 residues. The CDR3 DNA reads as TGTGCCAGCAGCGTAGCCCTTGGTCTATCCTACGAGCAGTACTTC. Amino acids: CASSVALGLSYEQYF.

CDR3 region: CASNYREGPGYF. CDR3 bases: TGTGCCAGCAACTACAGGGAAGGCCCGGGGTATTTT. The chain recombines TRBV11-2 with TRBJ2-3, with D perhaps matching TRBD1 (6 bases). Germline V lookup: CDR1 SGHAT, CDR2 FQNNGV. The germline V and J ends were trimmed by 7 bases and 14 bases, with 19 bases remaining between them. CDR3 length: 12 amino acids.

The gene calls are TRBV11-3 and TRBJ2-1, with 7 bases lining up with TRBD2. V lost 1 base to trimming and J lost 3 bases; unmatched junction nucleotides: 3. The CDR3 loop spans 15 amino acids. Germline CDR1 and CDR2: SGHNT and YENEEA. The CDR3 loop reads CASSLGTSLYNEQFF. For the CDR3, the DNA is TGTGCCAGCAGCTTAGGGACTAGTCTCTACAATGAGCAGTTCTTC.

This chain joins TRBV29-1 and TRBJ2-7; 8 bases align to TRBD2. The length of the CDR3 is 13 residues. Germline CDR1 and CDR2: SQVTM and ANQGSEA. V shed 4 bases, J shed 5 bases, and the junction held 7 bases outside the gene matches. In DNA form, the CDR3 reads TGCAGCGTTGCCGGGAGGGCGGGGAACGAGCAGTACTTC. Translating gives CSVAGRAGNEQYF.

The genes are TRBV15 and TRBJ2-7; 8 bases line up with TRBD1. V was clipped by 0 bases and J by 7 bases; unmatched bases: 11. Germline V CDR1 and CDR2: LNHNV, YYDKDF (reference sequence). The CDR3 runs to 16 residues. The CDR3 DNA is TGTGCCACCAGCAGAGATCGGGCGACAGGGGATAGGGAGCAGTACTTC. Translating gives CATSRDRATGDREQYF.

The sample holds a few counts of this clone. This sequence joins TRBV10-3 and TRBJ1-1, with D unresolved. Germline CDR1 reads ENHRY; CDR2 reads SYGVKD. This CDR3 comprises 14 residues. V was pared by 4 bases and J by 1 base, with 10 bases between. The CDR3 is CAISGGGQNTEAFF. The CDR3 nucleotides read TGTGCCATCAGTGGTGGAGGGCAGAACACTGAAGCTTTCTTT.

The gene calls are TRBV10-3 and TRBJ1-5; 9 bases align to TRBD1. V trimming: 6 bases; J trimming: 9 bases; junction bases outside the gene matches: 15. The CDR3 is 16 amino acids. Germline values: CDR1 ENHRY, CDR2 SYGVKD. The CDR3 reads CAISSWGQGTLSPQHF. Here the CDR3 DNA reads TGTGCCATCAGCTCATGGGGACAGGGAACCTTATCGCCCCAGCATTTT.

This rearrangement joins TRBV5-1 to TRBJ1-1; 7 nucleotides agree with TRBD1. V gave up 0 bases and J gave up 4 bases; unmatched junction bases: 3. Germline V gene data show CDR1 as SGHRS and CDR2 as YFSETQ. The CDR3 is 14 amino acids. The CDR3 region is CASSLEGQTTEAFF. In DNA, the CDR3 is TGCGCCAGCAGCTTGGAGGGACAGACCACTGAAGCTTTCTTT.

J is TRBJ1-1 and V is TRBV2; no clear D gene. The CDR3 contains 14 residues. V gave up 8 bases and J gave up 1 base, with 14 bases separating them. Germline V gene sequence: CDR1 SNHLY, CDR2 FYNNEI. The CDR3 DNA reads as TGTGCCAGCCGGGAGTATTCAGAGAACACTGAAGCTTTCTTT. Its protein product is CASREYSENTEAFF.

This chain links TRBV27 with TRBJ2-7; D may be TRBD1 (5 bases). The V end was cut by 3 bases, the J end by 6 bases, with 9 bases between. There are 12 residues in the CDR3. Germline V gene sequence: CDR1 MNHEY, CDR2 SMNVEV (reference sequence). The CDR3 DNA reads as TGTGCCAGCAGTTTTCAGGGCTCCGAGCAGTACTTC. This gives the protein CASSFQGSEQYF.

This chain connects TRBV7-2 to TRBJ1-2; 8 bases fit TRBD1. The germline V gene has CDR1 SGHTA and CDR2 FQGNSA. Trimming removed 5 bases from V and 6 bases from J; junction bases left unmatched: 14. CDR3 size: 16 residues. This CDR3 is CASSTQGGSPLHGYTF. The CDR3 DNA is TGTGCCAGCAGCACACAGGGGGGCTCACCCCTCCATGGCTACACCTTC.

This clone was observed a handful of times. The V and J genes are TRBV30 and TRBJ1-1; D is possibly TRBD1 (5 bases). V was clipped by 2 bases and J by 1 base, with 8 bases between them. CDR1 and CDR2 (germline): GTSNPN, SVGIG (reference sequence). This CDR3 is built from 13 residues. The CDR3 is CAWSLQENTEAFF. CDR3 DNA sequence: TGTGCCTGGAGTTTACAGGAGAACACTGAAGCTTTCTTT.

The chain has TRBV27 and TRBJ1-5, with 9 bases that match TRBD1. Germline V gene lookup returns CDR1 MNHEY and CDR2 SMNVEV (reference sequence). With V trimmed by 5 bases and J by 5 bases, 1 base remained unmatched. The CDR3 is made up of 13 amino acids. The CDR3: CASSRDRDQPQHF. DNA for the CDR3: TGTGCCAGCAGTAGGGACAGGGATCAGCCCCAGCATTTT.

The J gene is TRBJ1-1, the V gene TRBV7-9, with a weak D call TRBD1 (6 bases). The CDR3 spans 16 residues. Looked up from germline, CDR1 is SEHNR and CDR2 is FQNEAQ (reference sequence). Trimming took off 4 bases at V and 1 base at J, with 16 bases between the two ends. For the CDR3, the DNA is TGTGCCAGCAGCTCAGGCAGGGGTTTGAGGAACACTGAAGCTTTCTTT. Its translation is CASSSGRGLRNTEAFF.

V usage is TRBV6-5 and J usage is TRBJ2-7, with 10 positions matching TRBD2. The J segment lost 8 bases and the V segment lost 6 bases, leaving 7 bases of the junction unmatched. Germline assignment: CDR1 MNHEY and CDR2 SVGAGI. This CDR3 region has 13 residues. The CDR3 region has the DNA TGTGCCAGCAGACCTACTAGCGGGACTAAGCAGTACTTC. This translates into CASRPTSGTKQYF.

This clone came up once. This chain links TRBV5-6 with TRBJ1-2; unclear D gene. Germline V gene data show CDR1 as SGHDT and CDR2 as YYEEEE. This CDR3 has 12 amino acids. Trimming cost V 6 bases and J 1 base, with 7 bases left between them. The CDR3 here is CASTTVNYGYTF. The CDR3 nucleotides read TGTGCCAGCACTACAGTTAACTATGGCTACACCTTC.

V gene TRBV7-2 combines with J gene TRBJ1-5; a weak D match, TRBD1 (6 bases). CDR1 and CDR2 (germline): SGHTA, FQGNSA. The CDR3 sequence is 14 residues long. The V end was cut by 6 bases, the J end by 4 bases, with 13 bases between. The CDR3 nucleotides are TGTGCCAGCAGTAGACAGGTATCTAATCAGCCCCAGCATTTT. It specifies CASSRQVSNQPQHF.

V gene TRBV2 combines with J gene TRBJ2-1; 8 bases line up with TRBD2. J was trimmed by 5 bases and V by 1 base; bases with no gene match: 10. Germline V lookup: CDR1 SNHLY, CDR2 FYNNEI. CDR3 length: 17 amino acids. CDR3 nucleotide sequence: TGTGCCAGCAGTGAAGGATCTAGCGGGCGGAGACACAATGAGCAGTTCTTC. As protein: CASSEGSSGRRHNEQFF.

Only a few counts were recorded for this clone. The chain recombines TRBV12-5 with TRBJ1-1; 11 nucleotides line up with TRBD1. The CDR3 loop spans 13 amino acids. With 9 bases clipped from V and 10 bases from J, the junction kept 10 bases outside the gene matches. Germline V lookup: CDR1 LGHNT, CDR2 FRNRAP. As DNA, the CDR3 is TGTGCTAGGGTAGCCGGGACAGGGGGAAGAGCTTTCTTT. It encodes CARVAGTGGRAFF.

The genes are TRBV7-3 and TRBJ2-7; D is unclear. This CDR3 comprises 11 residues. The germline V and J ends were trimmed by 8 bases and 1 base, with 6 bases remaining between them. Germline V CDR1 and CDR2: SGHTA, FQGTGA. The CDR3 DNA reads as TGTGCCAGCTTCACATCCTACGAGCAGTACTTC. It codes for CASFTSYEQYF. Combining the CDR3 with reference TRBV7-3 and TRBJ2-7 gives the whole variable domain GAGVSQTPSNKVTEKGKYVELRCDPISGHTALYWYRQSLGQGPEFLIYFQGTGAADDSGLPNDRFFAVRPEGSVSTLKIQRTERGDSAVYLCASFTSYEQYFGPGTRLTVT.

This chain joins TRBV7-6 and TRBJ1-1; 8 bases map to TRBD1. This CDR3 is 13 amino acids long. The V gene end was trimmed by 3 bases and the J gene end by 3 bases; junction bases not matched to a gene: 0. CDR1 and CDR2 from the germline V gene are SGHVS and FNYEAQ. In DNA form, the CDR3 reads TGTGCCAGCAGCTTGGACAGGGACACTGAAGCTTTCTTT. It specifies CASSLDRDTEAFF.

The genes are TRBV30 and TRBJ2-7, with 10 bases matching TRBD1. CDR3 length: 13 amino acids. Germline lookup yields CDR1 GTSNPN and CDR2 SVGIG (reference sequence). J gave up 3 bases and V 2 bases, and 1 base lay outside the gene matches. CDR3 in amino acids: CAWSRDRGYEQYF. The CDR3 DNA follows: TGTGCCTGGAGTAGGGACAGGGGCTACGAGCAGTACTTC.

The chain links TRBV5-1 to TRBJ1-3; D might be TRBD1 (5 bases). The V end was cut by 0 bases, the J end by 2 bases, with 18 bases between. CDR1 and CDR2 (germline): SGHRS, YFSETQ. This CDR3 contains 18 residues. The CDR3 loop reads CASSLAGGGIVAGNTIYF. The CDR3 DNA reads as TGCGCCAGCAGCTTGGCCGGTGGGGGGATCGTTGCTGGAAACACCATATATTTT.

The chain couples TRBV6-5 to TRBJ1-2; D perhaps matches TRBD1 (5 bases). V was trimmed by 4 bases and J by 2 bases, leaving 14 bases between them. The CDR3 loop spans 15 amino acids. Germline CDR1 is MNHEY and CDR2 is SVGAGI. The DNA for the CDR3 is TGTGCCAGCAGTTCCCCCCGTAGGGGAAACTATGGCTACACCTTC. It yields the protein CASSSPRRGNYGYTF.

The genes are TRBV2 and TRBJ2-5, with D perhaps matching TRBD2 (5 bases). CDR1 is SNHLY, CDR2 FYNNEI, per germline. The germline V and J ends were trimmed by 8 bases and 4 bases, with 11 bases remaining between them. This CDR3 spans 12 amino acids. CDR3 loop: CASGSLGETQYF. For the CDR3, the DNA is TGTGCCAGCGGGAGTCTAGGAGAGACCCAGTACTTC. Combining the CDR3 with reference TRBV2 and TRBJ2-5 gives the whole variable domain EPEVTQTPSHQVTQMGQEVILRCVPISNHLYFYWYRQILGQKVEFLVSFYNNEISEKSEIFDDQFSVERPDGSNFTLKIRSTKLEDSAMYFCASGSLGETQYFGPGTRLLVL.